This passage covers 30 T cell receptor beta chains from one sample sequenced in a study of tumor-infiltrating lymphocytes in oesophageal squamous cell carcinoma. TCRdb re-called the PCR reads with MiXCR, one entry per CDR3 protein. The sample has approximately 18,000 distinct CDR3 sequences, 40% to 55% seen once; the top ten hold around 24%. Material: esophageal tumor tissue. These receptors were obtained from a male donor with esophageal squamous cell carcinoma.

This clonotype has just one count. A read error may account for a junction end that differs from germline. The rearrangement uses TRBV7-6 and TRBJ2-7; no definite D call. The CDR3 contains 11 residues. Germline CDR1 SGHVS, CDR2 FNYEAQ. For the CDR3, the DNA is TGTGCCAGCAGCTTAGCTCCCCTGAGGTTCTTC. Translation: CASSLAPLRFF. The variable domain in full, with the rest retrieved from reference TRBV7-6 and TRBJ2-7, is GAGVSQSPRYKVTKRGQDVALRCDPISGHVSLYWYRQALGQGPEFLTYFNYEAQQDKSGLPNDRFSAERPEGSISTLTIQRTEQRDSAMYRCASSLAPLRFFGPGTRLTVT.

Of note for this clonotype: The junction departs from the called germline gene at one end, perhaps through a read error. The chain is built from TRBV7-9 and TRBJ1-6, with 7 bases that match TRBD1. This CDR3 spans 15 amino acids. The germline CDR1 and CDR2 sequences are SEHNR and FQNEAQ (reference sequence). CDR3: CASSPWDSDSYEQYF. Written as DNA, the CDR3 is TGTGCCAGCAGCCCCTGGGACAGCGACTCCTACGAGCAGTACTTT.

The rearrangement joins TRBV7-2 to TRBJ2-7; 8 bases match TRBD1. TRBJ2-1 explains the end of the DNA better; the J call may be wrong. CDR3 length equals 15 residues. CDR1 and CDR2 (germline): SGHTA, FQGNSA. In DNA form, the CDR3 reads TGTGCCAGCAGCCCGGGGGACAGGCCATACAATGAGCAGTTCTTC. Its translation: CASSPGDRPYNEQFF.

This clonotype is categorized as medium-sized (0.01 to 0.1%). J is TRBJ2-1 and V is TRBV10-2; 9 bases agree with TRBD2. V shed 4 bases and J 4 bases; nucleotides not matched to a gene: 2. The germline gives CDR1 WSHSY, CDR2 SAAADI. The CDR3 loop spans 14 amino acids. The CDR3 nucleotides read TGCGCCAGCAGTGCTAGCGGGATATACAATGAGCAGTTCTTC. The encoded protein is CASSASGIYNEQFF.

The chain links TRBV6-4 to TRBJ2-3; 9 bases map to TRBD2. The J call could be wrong; TRBJ2-1 is a better fit for the DNA end. Germline lookup yields CDR1 MRHNA and CDR2 SNTAGT. CDR3 length equals 17 residues. CDR3 sequence reads: CASTAGRFSGRSNEQFF. The DNA of the CDR3 is TGTGCCAGCACCGCGGGTAGATTTAGCGGGAGATCCAATGAGCAGTTCTTC.

The chain recombines TRBV7-6 with TRBJ2-1, with D possibly called TRBD1 or TRBD2 (5 bases each). TRBJ2-7 explains the end of the DNA better; the J call may be wrong. The CDR3 runs 13 residues. CDR1 and CDR2 from the germline V gene are SGHVS and FNYEAQ. The CDR3 loop is CASSRGQRGEQYF. CDR3 coding DNA: TGTGCCAGCAGTCGAGGGCAAAGGGGTGAGCAGTACTTC.

The gene calls are TRBV2 and TRBJ1-2; 7 bases are shared with TRBD1. CDR1 and CDR2 from the germline V gene are SNHLY and FYNNEI. Germline trimming cut 6 bases from V and 4 bases from J; bases unmatched to any gene: 2. The CDR3 runs 12 residues. This CDR3 reads CASSTGAYGYTF. The CDR3 region has the DNA TGTGCCAGCAGCACAGGGGCCTATGGCTACACCTTC.

The chain carries TRBV10-1 and TRBJ2-1; D might be TRBD1 (5 bases). The CDR3 is 14 residues long. Looked up from germline, CDR1 is WNHNN and CDR2 is SYGVQD (reference sequence). The V end lost 0 bases, the J end lost 6 bases, and 9 bases lay between the germline ends. The CDR3 DNA reads TGCGCCAGCAGTGAGTCATTAGGGGTCAATGAGCAGTTCTTC. Amino acid sequence: CASSESLGVNEQFF.

This clonotype was counted at least ten times. The chain is built from TRBV5-1 and TRBJ2-3; 14 bases agree with TRBD2. Germline V gene sequence: CDR1 SGHRS, CDR2 YFSETQ. The CDR3 is made up of 19 amino acids. Trimming removed 4 bases from V and 0 bases from J; junction bases left unmatched: 10. The CDR3: CASSRGLAGVGTSTDTQYF. Here the CDR3 DNA reads TGCGCCAGCAGCCGGGGACTAGCGGGAGTGGGTACTAGCACAGATACGCAGTATTTT.

This clonotype was recorded a few times. CDR3 in amino acids: CASSEEQGRTDTQYF. The DNA for the CDR3 is TGCGCCAGCAGTGAGGAACAGGGGCGTACAGATACGCAGTATTTT. The chain employs TRBV10-2 and TRBJ2-3; 7 nucleotides line up with TRBD1. The J segment lost 3 bases and the V segment lost 2 bases, leaving 5 bases of the junction unmatched. The length of the CDR3 is 15 residues. CDR1 is WSHSY, CDR2 SAAADI, per germline.

This clonotype was detected many times. CDR3 region: CASSLGPTYGYTF. As DNA, the CDR3 is TGTGCCAGCAGCTTAGGGCCAACCTATGGCTACACCTTC. The rearrangement links TRBV7-9 to TRBJ1-2; D is ambiguous. CDR3 length: 13 amino acids. The ends were cut back, 1 base at V and 4 bases at J, with 7 bases in the middle. Germline CDR1 and CDR2: SEHNR and FQNEAQ (reference sequence).

Details on this clonotype: Because it lacks the conserved phenylalanine or tryptophan at the end, this CDR3 is likely a read error. No DNA is shown, since the ends of the CDR3 on it are uncertain; the CDR3 is the one TCRdb lists. The rearrangement joins TRBV7-2 to TRBJ2-7; the DNA was not compared with TRBD1, the D call given in the table. The CDR3 extends over 17 residues, inclusive of both ends. Per germline, CDR1 SGHTA and CDR2 FQGNSA. The CDR3 loop is CASSLGRERSYEQYFGS.

The genes are TRBV6-1 and TRBJ2-5, with 7 nucleotides matching TRBD1. The DNA matches TRBJ2-7 better at its end, which makes the J call doubtful. The CDR3 runs 15 residues. Germline-derived CDR1 and CDR2 are MNHNS and SASEGT. The CDR3 sequence is CASSVNLGQVYEQYF. The CDR3 DNA sequence: TGTGCCAGCAGTGTAAACCTAGGACAGGTGTACGAGCAGTACTTC.

This clonotype was found a few times. The genes are TRBV6-1 and TRBJ2-1; 7 nucleotides match TRBD2. The last part of the DNA fits TRBJ2-7 better; the J call may be wrong. CDR3 length equals 16 residues. CDR1 is MNHNS and CDR2 is SASEGT in the germline V gene. The CDR3 loop reads CASRESGASSYNEQYF. DNA for the CDR3: TGTGCCAGCAGGGAAAGCGGGGCAAGCTCCTACAATGAGCAGTACTTC.

V usage is TRBV7-1 and J usage is TRBJ2-2, with TRBD2 matching 10 bases. TRBV7-1 is an open reading frame whose function is uncertain. After removal of 2 bases from V and 5 bases from J, the junction contained 5 bases not matched to a gene. The CDR3 spans 16 residues. The CDR3 DNA is TGTGCCAGCAGCTCAACTAGCGGGGATAGGACCGGGGAGCTGTTTTTT. This gives the protein CASSSTSGDRTGELFF.

V gene TRBV7-2 combines with J gene TRBJ2-1; D is unresolved. The better agreement between TRBJ2-7 and the DNA end casts doubt on the J call. The CDR3 is 15 residues long. Per germline, CDR1 SGHTA and CDR2 FQGNSA. The CDR3 sequence: CASSLGEAVSYEQYF. The DNA of the CDR3 is TGTGCCAGCAGCTTAGGAGAGGCCGTGTCCTACGAGCAGTACTTC.

This clonotype was counted once. The rearrangement links TRBV6-1 to TRBJ2-6; D is tentatively TRBD1 or TRBD2 (5 bases each). CDR1 is MNHNS, CDR2 SASEGT, per germline. This CDR3 is 16 amino acids long. V was trimmed by 7 bases and J by 1 base, leaving 14 bases between them. The DNA of the CDR3 is TGTGCCAGCACCGCGATCGAGGGGTCTGGGGCCAACGTCCTGACTTTC. Encoded protein: CASTAIEGSGANVLTF.

This clonotype was counted only a few times. This chain uses TRBV7-6 with TRBJ2-5; D is unresolved. The J call may be in error: the DNA end matches TRBJ1-2 better. The V gene's germline CDR1 is SGHVS and CDR2 FNYEAQ. The CDR3 is 13 residues long. This CDR3 is CASSLTPGHGYTF. CDR3 nucleotide sequence: TGTGCCAGCAGCTTAACCCCCGGGCATGGCTACACCTTC.

This clonotype is labeled as large. The chain has TRBV7-3 and TRBJ2-1, with 11 bases that match TRBD2. CDR1 and CDR2 from the germline V gene are SGHTA and FQGTGA. This CDR3 contains 17 residues. V was pared by 2 bases and J by 1 base, with 4 bases of the junction left unmatched. CDR3 loop: CASSLRLAGRSYNEQFF. CDR3 nucleotide sequence: TGTGCCAGCAGCTTACGACTAGCGGGACGTTCCTACAATGAGCAGTTCTTC.

Worth noting for this clonotype: One junction end does not reproduce the germline sequence, and a read error may be involved. This chain uses TRBV7-3 with TRBJ1-6; the match to TRBD1 covers 7 bases. Per germline, CDR1 SGHTA and CDR2 FQGTGA. The CDR3 contains 16 residues. The CDR3 DNA reads TGTGCCAGCAGCTTAATTGGGGGACAGTTTAATTCACCCCTCCACTTC. Amino acid sequence: CASSLIGGQFNSPLHF.

This clonotype has at least ten counts. The conserved final phenylalanine or tryptophan is absent from the CDR3, which likely points to a read error. The limits of the CDR3 on the DNA are not certain, so only TCRdb's listed CDR3 is given. CDR3 region: CASSLAQR. The chain has TRBV7-2 and TRBJ2-7; the table calls TRBD2, which could not be checked here. Germline assignment: CDR1 SGHTA and CDR2 FQGNSA. The CDR3 sequence runs 8 residues, both termini included.

The chain joins TRBV27 to TRBJ1-5; the D is unclear. Deletions cut 6 bases from V and 0 bases from J, with 6 bases between. CDR1 is MNHEY and CDR2 is SMNVEV in the germline V gene (reference sequence). This CDR3 contains 13 residues. The CDR3 nucleotides read TGTGCCAGCAGACAGTATAGCAATCAGCCCCAGCATTTT. As protein: CASRQYSNQPQHF.

This clonotype occurred many times. CDR3 in DNA: TGTGCCAGCAGCTCCTCAGGGGGGAGCCAAGAGACCCAGTACTTC. Residues: CASSSSGGSQETQYF. The chain links TRBV5-6 to TRBJ2-5; possible D gene TRBD1, 7 bases. The CDR3 sequence is 15 residues long. In germline, CDR1 is SGHDT, CDR2 YYEEEE. The V and J ends lost 3 bases and 1 base respectively, with 13 bases between them.

J is TRBJ2-4 and V is TRBV7-2; tentatively, D is TRBD1 (6 bases). The DNA end is more similar to TRBJ2-7, so the J call may be wrong. Germline CDR1 SGHTA, CDR2 FQGNSA. CDR3 length: 15 amino acids. The CDR3 sequence is CASSSAGTPTYEQYF. CDR3 sequence (DNA): TGTGCCAGCAGCTCGGCCGGGACACCGACCTACGAGCAGTACTTC.

The chain links TRBV12-3 or TRBV12-4 to TRBJ2-3; 10 bases are shared with TRBD2. The end of the DNA is better explained by TRBJ2-7, so the J call may be wrong. CDR3 size: 14 residues. For the CDR3, the DNA is TGTGCCAGCAGAGAGAGCGGGAGGGACAATGAGCAGTACTTC. It codes for CASRESGRDNEQYF.

V gene TRBV7-2 combines with J gene TRBJ1-2; the D is unclear. The V end lost 3 bases, the J end lost 6 bases, and 11 bases lay between the germline ends. Germline lookup yields CDR1 SGHTA and CDR2 FQGNSA. The CDR3 is made up of 13 amino acids. Written as DNA, the CDR3 is TGTGCCAGCAGCTTGACACCCGCCCATGGCTACACCTTC. This sequence encodes CASSLTPAHGYTF.

This clonotype was detected only a few times. The V gene is TRBV7-6, the J gene TRBJ2-5; TRBD2 matches at 12 bases. This CDR3 comprises 16 residues. V was pared by 4 bases and J by 1 base, with 4 bases of the junction left unmatched. The germline CDR1 and CDR2 sequences are SGHVS and FNYEAQ. CDR3 sequence reads: CASSYLAGGVQETQYF. DNA of the CDR3: TGTGCCAGCAGCTACCTAGCGGGAGGGGTCCAAGAGACCCAGTACTTC.

The V call is TRBV7-2, the J call TRBJ2-1; 9 bases fit TRBD1. Per the germline V gene, CDR1 is SGHTA and CDR2 is FQGNSA. With V trimmed by 7 bases and J by 5 bases, 9 bases remained unmatched. CDR3 size: 15 residues. The CDR3 DNA reads TGTGCCAGCATGCCAGGGACAGGGCGCCACAATGAGCAGTTCTTC. Encoded protein: CASMPGTGRHNEQFF.

The rearrangement joins TRBV5-1 to TRBJ1-2; a possible D gene is TRBD1 (6 bases). Trimming took 6 bases from V and 3 from J, leaving 18 bases between them. This CDR3 has 15 amino acids. Germline CDR1 is SGHRS and CDR2 is YFSETQ. The DNA for the CDR3 is TGCGCCAGCACCGGGACGGACAGCTGGGACTATGGCTACACCTTC. Translation: CASTGTDSWDYGYTF.

This clonotype was counted many times. As the CDR3 is not closed by the conserved phenylalanine or tryptophan, this likely results from a read error. The DNA is left out, because the CDR3 cannot be placed on it with certainty; the CDR3 is given as TCRdb lists it. J is TRBJ2-4 and V is TRBV7-9; no check of the table's D call, TRBD2, against the DNA was made. CDR1 is SEHNR and CDR2 is FQNEAQ in the germline V gene (reference sequence). 8 amino acids form the CDR3, both terminal residues included. CDR3 region: CASSLGGN.